This T cell receptor beta chain was recorded in a study of memory CD4+ T cells and cytomegalovirus serostatus. Sequencing used immunoSEQ multiplex PCR; TCRdb keeps in-frame clones, though not all of them. The table has around 50,000 clones, roughly 78% seen once. Germline V CDR1 and CDR2: SGHDT, YYEEEE. V lost 4 bases, J lost 4 bases, and 15 bases stayed unmatched. This CDR3 region has 18 residues. The sort gate was single viable CD3+CD4+CD8-CD45RO+ cells for memory CD4+ T cells. The receptor was derived from an adult in good health and CMV-seronegative. Sequencing was done on a sample of memory CD4+ T cells from blood. This chain joins TRBV5-6 and TRBJ1-2; 11 positions agree with TRBD1. The CDR3 here is CASSPAPGQGAWGYGYTF. As DNA, the CDR3 is TGTGCCAGCAGCCCGGCCCCTGGACAGGGGGCTTGGGGCTATGGCTACACCTTC.